These 16 T cell receptor beta chains came from one sample sequenced in a study of metastatic and nonmetastatic thyroid tumors. Before thyroid surgery, none of the patients had received any treatment. TCRdb reanalyzed the PCR reads via MiXCR. The table includes roughly 4,500 clones, approximately 15% detected once. Sequenced: adjacent normal tissue. These receptors all come from a female donor with papillary thyroid cancer or a benign thyroid nodule (not recorded which). Some clones in this sample may be carry-over from other donors' samples.

This clone is medium-sized within its sample. The V and J genes are TRBV12-3 or TRBV12-4 and TRBJ1-5; tentative D call: TRBD1 (5 bases). The V end was cut by 1 base, the J end by 6 bases, with 13 bases between. There are 15 residues in the CDR3. CDR3 protein: CASSLGRGDLQPQHF. For the CDR3, the DNA is TGTGCCAGCAGTTTAGGACGCGGGGACCTTCAGCCCCAGCATTTT.

This clone was found many times. The chain employs TRBV20-1 and TRBJ2-5; no clear D gene. This CDR3 comprises 14 residues. Germline V gene data show CDR1 as DFQATT and CDR2 as SNEGSKA (reference sequence). V lost 6 bases and J 5 bases, leaving 19 bases between the germline ends. CDR3 region: CSAPRPPPPETQYF. Written as DNA, the CDR3 is TGCAGTGCCCCTCGACCCCCACCCCCGGAGACCCAGTACTTC.

Sample share makes this clone large (0.1 to 1%). V gene TRBV28 combines with J gene TRBJ2-1; possible D gene TRBD1, 6 bases. CDR3 length equals 14 residues. V was cut by 5 bases and J by 8 bases, with 16 bases left in between. Per germline, CDR1 MDHEN and CDR2 SYDVKM. The CDR3 coding sequence is TGTGCCAGCAGTGGGGGCGGCCACGGGTATGAGCAGTTCTTC. This gives the protein CASSGGGHGYEQFF.

This clone is medium-sized. The chain combines TRBV19 with TRBJ1-1; 7 bases agree with TRBD1. CDR3 length: 14 amino acids. Germline assignment: CDR1 LNHDA and CDR2 SQIVND (reference sequence). The J segment lost 1 base and the V segment lost 10 bases, leaving 9 bases of the junction unmatched. The CDR3 sequence is CATRQGLTNTEAFF. Here the CDR3 DNA reads TGTGCCACCCGACAGGGTCTCACGAACACTGAAGCTTTCTTT.

This clone was observed a handful of times. V is TRBV10-3 and J is TRBJ1-4, with TRBD1 matching over 8 bases. Germline CDR1 is ENHRY and CDR2 is SYGVKD. J gave up 4 bases and V 6 bases, and 7 bases lay outside the gene matches. The CDR3 runs 15 residues. The CDR3 DNA reads TGTGCCATCAGCGCCGGGACAGGCAGTAATGAAAAACTGTTTTTT. This codes for CAISAGTGSNEKLFF.

This clone is medium-sized. The rearrangement links TRBV7-9 to TRBJ1-6, with no clear D. Germline CDR1 is SEHNR and CDR2 is FQNEAQ (reference sequence). V was cut by 1 base and J by 7 bases, with 8 bases left in between. The CDR3 consists of 14 residues. CDR3 in amino acids: CASSLDVGNSPLHF. The DNA of the CDR3 is TGTGCCAGCAGCTTAGATGTGGGGAATTCACCCCTCCACTTT.

By share of the sample, this clone is large (0.1 to 1%). The V call is TRBV6-1, the J call TRBJ2-7; 12 bases are a match to TRBD2. The CDR3 length is 15 residues. Germline loops: CDR1 MNHNS, CDR2 SASEGT. V gave up 5 bases and J gave up 8 bases; unmatched junction bases: 10. The CDR3 sequence: CASSTGTSGPLQQYV. The CDR3 DNA sequence: TGTGCCAGCAGTACCGGGACTAGCGGGCCCCTCCAGCAGTACGTC.

This clone was counted a few times. The genes are TRBV6-2 or TRBV6-3 and TRBJ2-7; the D gene could be TRBD1 or TRBD2 (5 bases each). V was pared by 7 bases and J by 6 bases, with 16 bases between. The CDR3 totals 13 residues. Germline V gene data show CDR1 as MNHEY and CDR2 as SVGEGT. CDR3 sequence reads: CASNQGKGLEQYF. The CDR3 DNA is TGTGCCAGCAACCAGGGAAAAGGACTCGAGCAGTACTTC.

V is TRBV28 and J is TRBJ2-7; no clear D. Germline V gene data show CDR1 as MDHEN and CDR2 as SYDVKM. This CDR3 has 9 amino acids. The CDR3 loop reads CANEKGIPV. The CDR3 DNA reads TGTGCCAACGAAAAGGGAATCCCCGTC.

This clone counts as medium-sized. This chain joins TRBV20-1 and TRBJ2-7; a weak D match, TRBD2 (5 bases). Germline lookup yields CDR1 DFQATT and CDR2 SNEGSKA (reference sequence). Trimming removed 3 bases from V and 2 bases from J, with 17 bases in between. The CDR3 runs to 15 residues. This CDR3 reads CSARNPGNSPYEQYF. The CDR3 coding sequence is TGCAGTGCTAGGAATCCCGGGAACTCGCCCTACGAGCAGTACTTC.

This clone has ten or more counts. The chain employs TRBV7-2 and TRBJ2-3; tentatively, D is TRBD1 or TRBD2 (6 bases each). The CDR3 has 15 residues. V dropped 5 bases and J dropped 4 bases, with 16 bases sitting between them. CDR1 is SGHTA, CDR2 FQGNSA, per germline. The CDR3 here is CASSAEGGLPDTQYF. The CDR3 nucleotides read TGTGCCAGCAGCGCCGAGGGGGGCCTCCCAGATACGCAGTATTTT.

In its sample, this clone was seen a few times. This chain connects TRBV6-2 or TRBV6-3 to TRBJ2-1; tentative D call: TRBD2 (5 bases). The CDR3 sequence is 15 residues long. V dropped 6 bases and J dropped 4 bases, with 16 bases sitting between them. From germline, CDR1 is MNHEY and CDR2 SVGEGT. CDR3 sequence (DNA): TGTGCCAGCAGGGCGCCAGAGGGTTGTTACAATGAGCAGTTCTTC. Amino acids: CASRAPEGCYNEQFF.

This clone was found a few times. The V gene is TRBV28, the J gene TRBJ2-1; D possibly uses TRBD1 or TRBD2 (5 bases each). Germline CDR1 reads MDHEN; CDR2 reads SYDVKM. The CDR3 spans 13 residues. V shed 5 bases and J shed 10 bases, with 15 bases lying between them. In DNA form, the CDR3 reads TGTGCCAGCAGTCAAAGGCCGGGACCGGAGCAGTTCTTC. Protein: CASSQRPGPEQFF.

A few counts support this clone. Sequence at one end of the junction differs from germline and may be a read error. The chain joins TRBV15 to TRBJ2-5; tentative D call: TRBD2 (6 bases). The CDR3 loop spans 14 amino acids. The germline CDR1 and CDR2 sequences are LNHNV and YYDKDF (reference sequence). CDR3 protein: CDTSNRDSPETQYF. The CDR3 nucleotides are TGTGACACCAGCAATCGGGACTCCCCGGAGACCCAGTACTTC.

This clone was seen more than once but under ten times. This chain joins TRBV12-5 and TRBJ2-7; tentatively, D is TRBD1 (6 bases). Germline values: CDR1 LGHNT, CDR2 FRNRAP. This CDR3 contains 14 residues. The CDR3 sequence is CAPSRTVVNYEQYF. The CDR3, as DNA: TGTGCCCCCTCCCGGACAGTCGTAAACTACGAGCAGTACTTC. The entire variable domain, with the rest obtained from reference TRBV12-5 and TRBJ2-7, is as follows: DARVTQTPRHKVTEMGQEVTMRCQPILGHNTVFWYRQTMMQGLELLAYFRNRAPLDDSGMPKDRFSAEMPDATLATLKIQPSEPRDSAVYFCAPSRTVVNYEQYFGPGTRLTVT.

The J gene is TRBJ1-6, the V gene TRBV20-1; a weak D match, TRBD1 (5 bases). V dropped 5 bases and J dropped 5 bases, with 7 bases sitting between them. There are 12 residues in the CDR3. Germline V CDR1 and CDR2: DFQATT, SNEGSKA (reference sequence). The CDR3 nucleotides are TGCAGTGCTGAGGGGAATAATTCACCCCTCCACTTT. Translation gives CSAEGNNSPLHF.